This entry lists 13 T cell receptor beta chains sequenced from one sample in a study of T cells in Graves' hyperthyroidism and ophthalmopathy. The CDR3 regions of TCR beta were amplified from RNA transcripts. An initial round of RT-PCR targeting the TCR CDR3 relied on the HTBI primer set. TCRdb processed the multiplex PCR reads anew with MiXCR; each CDR3 protein has one entry. The table includes about 350,000 distinct CDR3 sequences, approximately 15% detected once. The specimen sequenced was blood. The receptors stem from a woman aged 25 to 39 with Graves' hyperthyroidism.

This clonotype was detected ten times or more. This rearrangement joins TRBV20-1 to TRBJ2-3, with TRBD2 matching 14 bases. V shed 5 bases, J shed 6 bases, and the junction held 7 bases outside the gene matches. The CDR3 sequence is 15 residues long. Germline values: CDR1 DFQATT, CDR2 SNEGSKA (reference sequence). CDR3 nucleotides: TGCAGTGCTGAACCGGGACTAGCGGGAGTTGATACGCAGTATTTT. Its translation is CSAEPGLAGVDTQYF.

There are many counts of this clonotype. CDR3 nucleotide sequence: TGTGCCACACTGGAAGACAGGGGGCGAGCTGGCACCGGGGAGCTGTTTTTT. Translation gives CATLEDRGRAGTGELFF. The chain is built from TRBV10-3 and TRBJ2-2; 10 bases fit TRBD1. Germline CDR1 ENHRY, CDR2 SYGVKD. V shed 10 bases and J 4 bases; nucleotides not matched to a gene: 15. CDR3 length equals 17 residues.

About this clonotype: A much larger clone differs by one base, so this may be a read error. The CDR3 ends on some other residue instead of the conserved phenylalanine or tryptophan, so this is likely a read error. The chain has TRBV2 and TRBJ2-7; no definite D call. Germline CDR1 and CDR2: SNHLY and FYNNEI. The V and J ends lost 10 bases and 4 bases respectively, with 14 bases between them. The CDR3 extends over 12 amino acids. Here the CDR3 DNA reads TGTGCCACCAGCCCCAGTTCATACGAGCAGTACCTC. Translated: CATSPSSYEQYL.

The CDR3 reads CASSLSSGDGYTF. In DNA, the CDR3 is TGTGCCAGCAGTTTGTCATCAGGAGATGGCTACACCTTC. J is TRBJ1-2 and V is TRBV28; no definite D call. This CDR3 contains 13 residues. Trimming removed 3 bases at V and 6 bases at J, with 11 bases between. The V gene's germline CDR1 is MDHEN and CDR2 SYDVKM.

This clonotype was seen repeatedly, ten times or more. The rearrangement links TRBV5-1 to TRBJ2-1; TRBD1 agrees at 10 bases. Unmatched junction bases numbered 2, after V lost 2 bases and J lost 6 bases. CDR3 length equals 14 residues. The germline gives CDR1 SGHRS, CDR2 YFSETQ. CDR3 DNA sequence: TGCGCCAGCAGCTTCCGACAGGGGGCCAATGAGCAGTTCTTC. It specifies CASSFRQGANEQFF.

This clonotype was seen repeatedly, ten times or more. The rearrangement joins TRBV28 to TRBJ1-5; TRBD1 matches at 8 bases. The V and J ends lost 8 bases and 2 bases, in that order; junction bases with no gene match: 8. The CDR3 consists of 15 residues. Germline V gives CDR1 MDHEN, CDR2 SYDVKM. CDR3 residues: CASETGEDGNQPQHF. The CDR3 DNA sequence: TGTGCCAGCGAGACAGGGGAGGATGGCAATCAGCCCCAGCATTTT.

The table lists this clonotype with a few counts. The CDR3 reads CASSLWPGEGSPLHF. CDR3 nucleotide sequence: TGTGCCAGCAGCTTATGGCCCGGGGAGGGTTCACCCCTCCACTTT. The V and J genes are TRBV7-3 and TRBJ1-6; no clear D. This CDR3 is built from 15 residues. CDR1 is SGHTA and CDR2 is FQGTGA in the germline V gene. Trimming left V 2 bases short and J 9 bases short, with 14 bases between.

This clonotype was detected a few times. The chain carries TRBV5-1 and TRBJ1-5; 8 bases are a match to TRBD1. CDR1 and CDR2 from the germline V gene are SGHRS and YFSETQ. After removal of 7 bases from V and 6 bases from J, the junction contained 15 bases not matched to a gene. This CDR3 is built from 16 residues. This chain's CDR3 is CASQLDREKWGQPQHF. The CDR3 DNA sequence: TGCGCCAGCCAATTGGACAGGGAGAAATGGGGTCAGCCCCAGCATTTT. The entire variable domain, with the rest obtained from reference TRBV5-1 and TRBJ1-5, is as follows: KAGVTQTPRYLIKTRGQQVTLSCSPISGHRSVSWYQQTPGQGLQFLFEYFSETQRNKGNFPGRFSGRQFSNSRSEMNVSTLELGDSALYLCASQLDREKWGQPQHFGDGTRLSIL.

This clonotype was detected ten times or more. The V and J genes are TRBV20-1 and TRBJ1-5; D is uncertain. The CDR3 runs 14 residues. The germline gives CDR1 DFQATT, CDR2 SNEGSKA (reference sequence). The V and J ends lost 3 bases and 1 base respectively, with 10 bases between them. CDR3 nucleotide sequence: TGCAGTGCTAGTACCGCCCTAAGCAATCAGCCCCAGCATTTT. Translating it yields CSASTALSNQPQHF.

Ten or more counts support this clonotype. The rearrangement joins TRBV28 to TRBJ1-2; 9 bases line up with TRBD1. Looked up from germline, CDR1 is MDHEN and CDR2 is SYDVKM. CDR3 length: 14 residues. Losses at the gene ends were 4 bases for V and 6 bases for J; bases not matched to a gene: 6. The CDR3 region is CASSSGQGTHGYTF. The CDR3 DNA is TGTGCCAGCAGTTCGGGACAGGGAACTCATGGCTACACCTTC.

In the case of this clonotype: At one end, the junction sequence differs from germline, possibly due to a read error. The chain joins TRBV12-3 or TRBV12-4 to TRBJ2-3; D unclear. This CDR3 is built from 15 residues. The CDR3 bases are TGTGCCAGCAGTTTATTAAGCGCCGGCACAGATACGCGGTATTTT. It specifies CASSLLSAGTDTRYF.

This clonotype was counted ten times or more. This chain links TRBV3-1 with TRBJ1-1; no clear D gene. CDR1 LGHDT and CDR2 YNNKEL come from the germline V gene (reference sequence). The CDR3 is made up of 13 amino acids. Trimming took off 3 bases at V and 0 bases at J, with 5 bases between the two ends. The CDR3 DNA sequence: TGTGCCAGCAGCCACGGAGTGAACACTGAAGCTTTCTTT. Encoded protein: CASSHGVNTEAFF.

The chain is built from TRBV20-1 and TRBJ1-3; TRBD1 matches at 10 bases. Germline trimming cut 3 bases from V and 7 bases from J; bases unmatched to any gene: 15. CDR1 is DFQATT, CDR2 SNEGSKA, per germline (reference sequence). This CDR3 comprises 17 residues. CDR3: CSASTSLAGTGVNTIYF. The CDR3 DNA sequence: TGCAGTGCTAGTACATCACTTGCCGGGACAGGGGTGAACACCATATATTTT.